The following is a T cell receptor (beta chain) sequence with its context. Its antigen is as yet unknown. Assay: immunoSEQ multiplex PCR; the TCRdb copy retains only in-frame clones and omits some. The sample includes millions of clones, around 90% of them seen just once. The CD4+ fraction was divided into a CD45RA+ naive subset and a CD45RA-negative memory subset. This sample was included in a study of shared clonotypes between healthy human individuals. On the study more broadly: A donor's plate count was three for CD4 naive and three for CD4 memory; CD8 naive had two and CD8 memory one. General study points: Generally, estimated richness proved larger in naive subsets than it did in memory subsets.

J gave up 3 bases and V 5 bases, and 15 bases lay outside the gene matches. This CDR3 has 17 amino acids. CDR1 and CDR2 from the germline V gene are MNHEY and SMNVEV (reference sequence). The V gene is TRBV27, the J gene TRBJ1-2, with 7 nucleotides matching TRBD1. The clonotype comes from a man aged 18 to 30 in good health. Sample: naive CD4+ T cells sorted from blood. Sample subset: CD45RA+ positively selected. The CDR3 DNA reads as TGTGCCAGCAGTACCCCGGGGGGGAAGGACAGGCACTATGGCTACACCTTC. This encodes CASSTPGGKDRHYGYTF.